A selection of T cell receptor beta chains follows, all from one sample in a study of regulatory and conventional T cells in RAG deficiency. Generated by immunoSEQ multiplex PCR, the TCRdb table keeps only in-frame clones and is missing some. The sample consists of around 10,000 clones, 89% of them appearing once. These records were also assigned to another study, of regulatory T cells.

The sequenced sample consisted of Tregs sorted from blood. The source of these receptors is a human donor in good health. CDR3s include the opening cysteine and the closing phenylalanine or tryptophan. D genes are given only for firm matches. A clone size is listed for some rows: how often the clone was seen (once, few, many), or a class if it is expanded.

D: -
size: -
V: TRBV10-3
J: TRBJ2-3
DNA: TGTGCCATCAGTGTTACAGATACGCAGTATTTT
CDR3: CAISVTDTQYF

D: TRBD1
size: -
V: TRBV27
J: TRBJ2-2
DNA: TGTGCCAGCAGTACCGGGACAGGGGGCGCATGGACCGGGGAGCTGTTTTTT
CDR3: CASSTGTGGAWTGELFF

D: -
size: -
V: TRBV5-1
J: TRBJ1-4
DNA: TGCGCCAGCAGCTTGGCCCCCGGTGGCGGGGACAATGAAAAACTGTTTTTT
CDR3: CASSLAPGGGDNEKLFF

D: TRBD2
size: -
V: TRBV5-1
J: TRBJ2-5
DNA: TGCGCCAGCAGCCCTAGCGGGAGTGGGGTGGAGACCCAGTACTTC
CDR3: CASSPSGSGVETQYF

D: -
size: -
V: TRBV12-5
J: TRBJ2-5
DNA: TGTGCTAGTGCCTCCCGAGGGGACCTGTACCAAGAGACCCAGTACTTC
CDR3: CASASRGDLYQETQYF

D: -
size: -
V: TRBV10-1
J: TRBJ1-6
DNA: TGCGCCAGCAGCCCTAACAGGCAAAATTCACCCCTCCACTTT
CDR3: CASSPNRQNSPLHF

D: TRBD1
size: few
V: TRBV5-4
J: TRBJ1-1
DNA: TGTGCCAGCAGCTTGGTGACAGGGGGTGGTGCTTTCTTT
CDR3: CASSLVTGGGAFF

D: -
size: -
V: TRBV14
J: TRBJ2-2
DNA: TGTGCCAGCAGCCAAGACTTGGAGAAGGGCAGATCGAACACCGGGGAGCTGTTTTTT
CDR3: CASSQDLEKGRSNTGELFF

D: TRBD2
size: -
V: TRBV9
J: TRBJ2-2
DNA: TGTGCCAGCAGCGTAGACCCCCTAGCGGGAGGGCCCGTCGGGGAGCTGTTTTTT
CDR3: CASSVDPLAGGPVGELFF

D: TRBD1
size: -
V: TRBV20-1
J: TRBJ1-2
DNA: TGCAGTGCTAAAGGGGGCGGCTACACCTTC
CDR3: CSAKGGGYTF

D: TRBD1
size: -
V: TRBV7-8
J: TRBJ2-7
DNA: TGTGCCAGCAGCCTCCCCGGGACAGGGGGTAAAGAGCAGTACTTC
CDR3: CASSLPGTGGKEQYF

D: -
size: -
V: TRBV10-3
J: TRBJ1-6
DNA: TGTGCCATCAGGGCCTCAGGACAAGGAAATTCACCCCTCCACTTT
CDR3: CAIRASGQGNSPLHF

D: TRBD1
size: -
V: TRBV11-2
J: TRBJ2-1
DNA: TGTGCCAGCACCGAGGGACAGGGGAGTTGGCATGAGCAGTTCTTC
CDR3: CASTEGQGSWHEQFF

D: -
size: -
V: TRBV18
J: TRBJ2-1
DNA: TGTGCCAGCTCACCCCCCGGTGGTGAGCAGTTCTTC
CDR3: CASSPPGGEQFF

D: TRBD1
size: once
V: TRBV9
J: TRBJ2-7
DNA: TGTGCCAGCAGCCCCCGAGGGTCAGGACAGGTTTACGAGCAGTACTTC
CDR3: CASSPRGSGQVYEQYF

D: -
size: -
V: TRBV6-9
J: TRBJ2-7
DNA: TGTGCCAGCTTACGGCTAGCGAGTTCCTACGAGCAGTACTTC
CDR3: CASLRLASSYEQYF

D: -
size: -
V: TRBV9
J: TRBJ2-3
DNA: TGTGCCAGCAGCCCCATGTGGGATACGCAGTATTTT
CDR3: CASSPMWDTQYF

D: -
size: -
V: TRBV9
J: TRBJ1-3
DNA: TGTGCCAGCAGCGTAGGAGCAGGGGTTTTCCCCCTATCTGGAAACACCATATATTTT
CDR3: CASSVGAGVFPLSGNTIYF

D: TRBD2
size: -
V: TRBV19
J: TRBJ2-7
DNA: TGTGCCAGTAGGCCGGGCGGGGGCTCCTACGAGCAGTACTTC
CDR3: CASRPGGGSYEQYF

D: -
size: -
V: TRBV7-2
J: TRBJ2-3
DNA: TGTGCCAGCAGCTTAGCCAGGGTACGGAATACGCAGTATTTT
CDR3: CASSLARVRNTQYF

D: -
size: once
V: TRBV7-9
J: TRBJ1-1
DNA: TGTGCCAGCAGCCCCCGGACGGTGAACACTGAAGCTTTCTTT
CDR3: CASSPRTVNTEAFF

D: TRBD2
size: -
V: TRBV5-4
J: TRBJ2-1
DNA: TGTGCCAGCAGCGCCGGACTAGCGGGAGTAGGGGAGCAGTTCTTC
CDR3: CASSAGLAGVGEQFF

D: TRBD1
size: -
V: TRBV19
J: TRBJ1-2
DNA: TGTGCCAGTAGTATCCAGCAGGGGGCACGAGGCTACACCTTC
CDR3: CASSIQQGARGYTF

D: -
size: -
V: TRBV9
J: TRBJ1-1
DNA: TGTGCCAGCAGCGCCACAGGAAGGTACACTGAAGCTTTCTTT
CDR3: CASSATGRYTEAFF

D: -
size: -
V: TRBV28
J: TRBJ2-1
DNA: TGTGCCAGCAGTCTCAGGGTAAATGAGCAGTTCTTC
CDR3: CASSLRVNEQFF

D: TRBD2
size: few
V: TRBV19
J: TRBJ2-1
DNA: TGTGCCAGTAGGAAACTAGCGGGATCTCTTCCTGAGCAGTTCTTC
CDR3: CASRKLAGSLPEQFF

D: -
size: -
V: TRBV6-5
J: TRBJ1-1
DNA: TGTGCCAGCAGCAGGAAATTGAACACTGAAGCTTTCTTT
CDR3: CASSRKLNTEAFF

D: -
size: -
V: TRBV29-1
J: TRBJ2-6
DNA: TGCAGCGTTGAGGCAGGAGGGACTGGGGCCAACGTCCTGACTTTC
CDR3: CSVEAGGTGANVLTF

D: TRBD2
size: -
V: TRBV10-1
J: TRBJ2-7
DNA: TGCGCCAGCAGTGTACCAGCGGGGGCGACGGAACACTTAAATTACGAGCAGTACTTC
CDR3: CASSVPAGATEHLNYEQYF

D: TRBD1
size: -
V: TRBV2
J: TRBJ1-6
DNA: TGTGCCAGCAGTGACCCCCCTTACAGGGGCAAGGATAATTCACCCCTCCACTTT
CDR3: CASSDPPYRGKDNSPLHF

D: -
size: -
V: TRBV9
J: TRBJ1-5
DNA: TGTGCCAGCAGCGTAGGGGTGGGCCGGCCCCAGCATTTT
CDR3: CASSVGVGRPQHF

D: TRBD2
size: -
V: TRBV7-6
J: TRBJ2-5
DNA: TGTGCCAGCAGCTTCCTAGCGGTCCAAGAGACCCAGTACTTC
CDR3: CASSFLAVQETQYF

D: -
size: once
V: TRBV18
J: TRBJ1-1
DNA: TGTGCCAGCTCACCACAGGGGACCGAAGCTTTCTTT
CDR3: CASSPQGTEAFF

D: TRBD1
size: -
V: TRBV6-1
J: TRBJ1-6
DNA: TGTGCCAGCACCGACAGGGGGCTGGGTTCACCCCTCCACTTT
CDR3: CASTDRGLGSPLHF

D: -
size: -
V: TRBV18
J: TRBJ1-2
DNA: TGTGCCAGCCCGAAAGATGGGGAGATTCGGGGCTACACCTTC
CDR3: CASPKDGEIRGYTF

D: TRBD1
size: few
V: TRBV5-1
J: TRBJ1-1
DNA: TGCGCCAGCAGCCCTGGGACAGGGAGAGGCACTGAAGCTTTCTTT
CDR3: CASSPGTGRGTEAFF

D: -
size: few
V: TRBV19
J: TRBJ2-6
DNA: TGTGCCAGTAAAGGCCGGCCAGGAGGGGCCAACGTCCTGACTTTC
CDR3: CASKGRPGGANVLTF

D: TRBD1
size: -
V: TRBV5-1
J: TRBJ2-2
DNA: TGCGCCAGCAGCTTCCCCCGCGGGGTGGGGACAGGGATCGCGGACACCGGGGAGCTGTTTTTT
CDR3: CASSFPRGVGTGIADTGELFF

D: TRBD1
size: -
V: TRBV6-5
J: TRBJ2-3
DNA: TGTGCCAGCAGCGAACCGGGACAGACGAAAGTGATGCAGTATTTT
CDR3: CASSEPGQTKVMQYF

D: -
size: -
V: TRBV29-1
J: TRBJ1-1
DNA: TGCAGCGTAGACAGATTCATGAACACTGAAGCTTTCTTT
CDR3: CSVDRFMNTEAFF

D: -
size: once
V: TRBV11-2
J: TRBJ1-1
DNA: TGTGCCAGCAGCTTTGGGGAGAACACTGAAGCTTTCTTT
CDR3: CASSFGENTEAFF

D: TRBD1
size: -
V: TRBV6-1
J: TRBJ1-1
DNA: TGTGCCAGCAGTGGCCCCGGGACAGGGTTGAACACTGAAGCTTTCTTT
CDR3: CASSGPGTGLNTEAFF

D: -
size: -
V: TRBV11-2
J: TRBJ1-4
DNA: TGTGCCAGCGGGGTAAATGAAAAACTGTTTTTT
CDR3: CASGVNEKLFF

D: TRBD1
size: -
V: TRBV7-2
J: TRBJ2-5
DNA: TGTGCCAGCAGCCTACACAGGGGAGAGACCCAGTACTTC
CDR3: CASSLHRGETQYF

D: -
size: -
V: TRBV7-3
J: TRBJ1-2
DNA: TGTGCCAGCAGCGCTGAGGCAGGCCCCAGGTATGGCTACACCTTC
CDR3: CASSAEAGPRYGYTF